This TCR beta chain was found in a study of monozygotic twins with inflammatory bowel disease. Study findings and constraints: For IBD, no single strong associated signal or clonotype was supported.

In regard to this clonotype: The antigen remains undetermined.

The germline gives CDR1 MRHNA, CDR2 SNTAGT. This CDR3 has 13 residues. A total RNA quantity of 3500 ng went into each TCR library. TCRdb reanalyzed the 5' RACE reads, giving one entry per CDR3 protein sequence and no DNA. The sample has roughly 150,000 distinct CDR3 sequences. The sequence was obtained from a human donor with ulcerative colitis or Crohn's disease, or a healthy co-twin of an affected twin (not recorded which). The genes are TRBV6-4 and TRBJ1-1; TCRdb returns TRBD1, unconfirmable since there is no DNA. The sample was blood. The CDR3 sequence is CASSEQGTTEAFF.